Listed below are T cell receptor beta chains from one sample, sequenced in a study of blood T cell repertoires in COVID-19. Profiling relied on immunoSEQ multiplex PCR, and the TCRdb table lists in-frame clones only, not all of them. The data contain fewer than 250,000 clones, roughly 86% of them singletons. Sample: peripheral blood. The receptors stem from a man aged 55 to 69 with acute or convalescent COVID-19. Each CDR3 is given with its conserved first and last residue. The order of the fields is J gene, clone size, V gene, CDR3 protein. Clone size is not always given. Where it is, it says once, few, many or a class for expanded clones.

TRBJ1-2,NA,TRBV6-5,CASSVERNSHYGYTF
TRBJ1-2,NA,TRBV24-1,CATSDLEGLYGYTF
TRBJ1-2,NA,TRBV19,CASSMRGNYGYTF
TRBJ2-7,NA,TRBV19,CASSRSNSYEQYF
TRBJ2-4,NA,TRBV9,CASSVGASGGAGNIQYF
TRBJ2-2,once,TRBV7-6,CASSSRGGADTGELFF
TRBJ1-4,NA,TRBV15,CATSRDQGRGEKLFF
TRBJ1-4,NA,TRBV6-5,CASSETGLGEKLFF
TRBJ2-3,NA,TRBV7-2,CASSARQGFTDTQYF
TRBJ1-3,NA,TRBV29-1,CSAGDTLHSGNTIYF
TRBJ2-2,NA,TRBV21-1,CASDPLGTGAIGELFF
TRBJ2-1,once,TRBV2,CASTGVLAAKNEQFF
TRBJ1-2,NA,TRBV5-1,CASSLEGTGDSYGYTF
TRBJ1-1,NA,TRBV5-1,CASQTTGNTEAFF
TRBJ1-6,few,TRBV5-5,CASSLELGGNSPLHF
TRBJ1-6,NA,TRBV18,CASSEAGTGTSPLHF
TRBJ2-7,NA,TRBV19,CASSIGSGPGEQYF
TRBJ2-1,NA,TRBV11-2,CASSLVGRDNEQFF
TRBJ1-5,NA,TRBV3-1/TRBV3-2,CASSQNRGSNQPQHF
TRBJ1-6,NA,TRBV3-1/TRBV3-2,CASTQGQGNSPLHF
TRBJ2-7,NA,TRBV5-1,CASSLYGGGYEQYF
TRBJ2-7,NA,TRBV4-1,CASSPTGTEAYEQYF
TRBJ2-3,NA,TRBV18,CASSRGDTQYF
TRBJ2-3,NA,TRBV7-6,CASSLVSWGEGTDTQYF
TRBJ1-6,NA,TRBV7-9,CASSQTGVHSPLHF
TRBJ1-1,few,TRBV27,CASSLVEGSTEAFF